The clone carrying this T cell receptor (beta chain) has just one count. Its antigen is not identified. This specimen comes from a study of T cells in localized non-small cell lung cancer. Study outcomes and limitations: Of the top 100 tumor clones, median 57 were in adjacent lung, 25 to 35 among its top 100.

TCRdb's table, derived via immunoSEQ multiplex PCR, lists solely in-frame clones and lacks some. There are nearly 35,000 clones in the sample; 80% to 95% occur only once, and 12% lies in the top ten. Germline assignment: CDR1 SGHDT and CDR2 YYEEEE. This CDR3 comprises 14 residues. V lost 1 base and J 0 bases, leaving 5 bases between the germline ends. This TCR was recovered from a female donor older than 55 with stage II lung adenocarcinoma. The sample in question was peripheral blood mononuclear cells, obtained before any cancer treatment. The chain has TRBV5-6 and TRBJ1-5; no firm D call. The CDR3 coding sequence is TGTGCCAGCAGCTTGACAGCTAGCAATCAGCCCCAGCATTTT. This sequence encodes CASSLTASNQPQHF.